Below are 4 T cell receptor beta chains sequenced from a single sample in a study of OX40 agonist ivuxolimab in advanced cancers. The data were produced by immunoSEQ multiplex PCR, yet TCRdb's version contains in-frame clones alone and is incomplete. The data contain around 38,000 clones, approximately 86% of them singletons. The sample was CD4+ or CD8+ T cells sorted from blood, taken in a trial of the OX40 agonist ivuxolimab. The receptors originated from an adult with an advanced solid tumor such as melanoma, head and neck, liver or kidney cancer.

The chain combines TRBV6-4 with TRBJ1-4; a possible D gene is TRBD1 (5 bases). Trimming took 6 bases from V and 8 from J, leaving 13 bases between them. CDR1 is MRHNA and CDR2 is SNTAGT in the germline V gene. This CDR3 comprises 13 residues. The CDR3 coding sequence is TGTGCCAGCAGGGGGGGGGATCGGGAAAAACTGTTTTTT. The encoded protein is CASRGGDREKLFF.

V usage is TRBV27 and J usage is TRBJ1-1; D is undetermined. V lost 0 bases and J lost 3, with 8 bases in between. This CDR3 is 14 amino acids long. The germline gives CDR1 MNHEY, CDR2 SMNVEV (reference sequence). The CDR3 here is CASSLSAVYTEAFF. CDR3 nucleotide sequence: TGTGCCAGCAGTTTATCAGCCGTATACACTGAAGCTTTCTTT.

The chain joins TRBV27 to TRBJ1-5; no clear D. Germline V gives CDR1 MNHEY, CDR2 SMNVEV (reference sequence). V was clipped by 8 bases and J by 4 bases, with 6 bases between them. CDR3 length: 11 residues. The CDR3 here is CASGGNQPQHF. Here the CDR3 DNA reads TGTGCCAGCGGCGGGAATCAGCCCCAGCATTTT.

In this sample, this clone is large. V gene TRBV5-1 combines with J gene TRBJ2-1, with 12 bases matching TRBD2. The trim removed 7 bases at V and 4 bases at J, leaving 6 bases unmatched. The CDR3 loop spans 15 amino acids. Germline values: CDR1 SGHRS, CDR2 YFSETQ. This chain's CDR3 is CASSGGLAGYNEQFF. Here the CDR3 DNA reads TGCGCCAGCTCCGGGGGACTAGCGGGTTACAATGAGCAGTTCTTC.